Listed below are T cell receptor beta chains from one sample, sequenced in a study of T cell responses to AZD1222 COVID-19 vaccine. Here immunoSEQ multiplex PCR was the method, and the copy in TCRdb shows in-frame clones only, minus some. The table has 150,000 to 180,000 clones, about 88% seen once. The sample here was peripheral blood, taken on day 0 of AZD1222 vaccination. The receptors come from an adult in good health. The CDR3 runs from the conserved cysteine through the conserved F or W. D genes are given only for firm matches. Where a row states a size, it is once, few, many or the class of an expanded clone; other rows omit it.

j_call | clone_size | v_call | d_call | cdr3_nt | cdr3_aa
TRBJ2-2 | once | TRBV7-8 | TRBD2 | TGTGCCAGCAGCTTATATGGCGGGGGTAACACCGGGGAGCTGTTTTTT | CASSLYGGGNTGELFF
TRBJ1-4 | - | TRBV7-9 | - | TGTGCCAGCGAGAGATCAACTAATGAAAAACTGTTTTTT | CASERSTNEKLFF
TRBJ1-4 | - | TRBV5-1 | TRBD1 | TGCGCCAGCAGCTTGGGGGGGACAGGAACAAATGAAAAACTGTTTTTT | CASSLGGTGTNEKLFF
TRBJ2-2 | - | TRBV3-1/TRBV3-2 | - | TGTGCCAGCAGCCAAGATATACGGACCCCGAACACCGGGGAGCTGTTTTTT | CASSQDIRTPNTGELFF
TRBJ1-2 | - | TRBV2 | TRBD1 | TGTGCCAGCAATGGACAGGGACACTATGGCTACACCTTC | CASNGQGHYGYTF
TRBJ1-1 | - | TRBV5-1 | - | TGCGCCAGCAGCTTAGAAGAGGCGTGGGGCACTGAAGCTTTCTTT | CASSLEEAWGTEAFF
TRBJ2-5 | - | TRBV18 | - | TGTGCCAGCTCACCACAGGGGAAACAAGAGACCCAGTACTTC | CASSPQGKQETQYF
TRBJ2-3 | - | TRBV29-1 | - | TGCAGCGTCGTTAGCACAGATACGCAGTATTTT | CSVVSTDTQYF
TRBJ1-5 | - | TRBV5-6 | - | TGTGCCAGCAGCGAGATAGGGGACACTCAGCCCCAGCATTTT | CASSEIGDTQPQHF
TRBJ1-1 | - | TRBV12-3/TRBV12-4 | - | TGTGCCAGCAGTCCTGGACAGACTGAAGCTTTCTTT | CASSPGQTEAFF
TRBJ2-1 | - | TRBV7-3 | - | TGTGCCAGCAGCTTATCCGGCGGCGGCTCCTACAATGAGCAGTTCTTC | CASSLSGGGSYNEQFF
TRBJ1-1 | - | TRBV3-1/TRBV3-2 | - | TGTGCCAGCAGCCAAGGGACACCGAACACTGAAGCTTTCTTT | CASSQGTPNTEAFF
TRBJ2-7 | - | TRBV10-3 | TRBD2 | TGTGCCATCAGTGAGCCGGGACTAGATCCCCACGAGCAGTACTTC | CAISEPGLDPHEQYF
TRBJ2-1 | - | TRBV6-5 | TRBD2 | TGTGCCAGCAGGCGACTAGCGGGAGAGCTCAATGAGCAGTTCTTC | CASRRLAGELNEQFF
TRBJ1-5 | - | TRBV5-1 | - | TGCGCCAGCAGCCTGGACAGCAATCAGCCCCAGCATTTT | CASSLDSNQPQHF
TRBJ2-1 | - | TRBV6-5 | - | TGTGCCAGCAGTTTACACGGAATTGAGCAGTTCTTC | CASSLHGIEQFF
TRBJ1-5 | - | TRBV9 | TRBD1 | TGTGCCAGCAGCGTAGGCGGACAGGGTGGTCAGCCCCAGCATTTT | CASSVGGQGGQPQHF
TRBJ2-5 | - | TRBV28 | - | TGTGCCAGCAGTTCCATTTTAGACCGGGGGGAGACCCAGTACTTC | CASSSILDRGETQYF
TRBJ1-1 | - | TRBV5-8 | TRBD1 | TGTGCCAGCAGCGTCGGGACAGGGTGGACTGAAGCTTTCTTT | CASSVGTGWTEAFF
TRBJ1-4 | - | TRBV10-3 | - | TGTGCCATCAGCCTCAAGGGCGGTGAAAAACTGTTTTTT | CAISLKGGEKLFF
TRBJ1-1 | - | TRBV6-6 | - | TGTGCCAGCAGTTACTCGCGGGGGCGAGTGGTGGGAGCTTTCTTT | CASSYSRGRVVGAFF
TRBJ1-2 | - | TRBV2 | - | TGTGCCAGCATCCGGGGCGCGGACTATGGCTACACCTTC | CASIRGADYGYTF
TRBJ1-6 | - | TRBV7-2 | - | TGTGCCAGCACCGCGGGAGGGCCCGGCTCCTATAATTCACCCCTCCACTTT | CASTAGGPGSYNSPLHF
TRBJ2-7 | - | TRBV7-2 | TRBD1 | TGTGCCAGCAGCTTAGGGGGACAGCGATACGAGCAGTACTTC | CASSLGGQRYEQYF
TRBJ1-1 | - | TRBV7-9 | TRBD1 | TGTGCCAGCAGCTTAGCGCGGGACAGGGGAGATACTGAAGCTTTCTTT | CASSLARDRGDTEAFF
TRBJ2-3 | - | TRBV9 | - | TGTGCCAGCAGCCCGCGGATAGCGACTAGCACAGATACGCAGTATTTT | CASSPRIATSTDTQYF
TRBJ1-2 | - | TRBV18 | - | TGTGCCAGCTCACCACCGGTTTTGGACCATGGCTACACCTTC | CASSPPVLDHGYTF
TRBJ2-3 | - | TRBV2 | TRBD2 | TGTGCCAGCGATCCAAGGGCTAGCGGTAGCACAGATACGCAGTATTTT | CASDPRASGSTDTQYF
TRBJ1-1 | once | TRBV29-1 | - | TGCAGCGGGGAGGGGAACACTGAAGCTTTCTTT | CSGEGNTEAFF
TRBJ2-7 | - | TRBV6-5 | - | TGTGCCAGGCCAGGGACACCGACGTCCTACGAGCAGTACTTC | CARPGTPTSYEQYF
TRBJ2-1 | - | TRBV2 | - | TGTGCCAGCAGTGAAACGGCGGGGCTCGGGTACAATGAGCAGTTCTTC | CASSETAGLGYNEQFF
TRBJ2-1 | - | TRBV7-9 | - | TGTGCCAGCAGCTTATTAGGGCAACGCAATGAGCAGTTCTTC | CASSLLGQRNEQFF
TRBJ2-2 | - | TRBV6-5 | TRBD1 | TGTGCCAGCTGGACTGGGACAGGGCGGGACGGGGAGCTGTTTTTT | CASWTGTGRDGELFF
TRBJ1-4 | - | TRBV4-3 | TRBD1 | TGCGCCAGCAGCCAAGGTGGAGGGACAGTGAATGAAAAACTGTTTTTT | CASSQGGGTVNEKLFF
TRBJ1-1 | - | TRBV2 | - | TGTGCCAGCAGGTTGCAGGCGAACACTGAAGCTTTCTTT | CASRLQANTEAFF
TRBJ2-3 | - | TRBV6-5 | - | TGTGCCAGCACCCCCCGGGCCAGCACAGATACGCAGTATTTT | CASTPRASTDTQYF
TRBJ2-7 | - | TRBV28 | TRBD1 | TGTGCCAGCAGTTCCTTTCGACAGGGCCGAGGGTACTTC | CASSSFRQGRGYF
TRBJ1-3 | - | TRBV29-1 | - | TGCAGCGTTGAATCCGTCCTGGGAGGAAACACCATATATTTT | CSVESVLGGNTIYF
TRBJ1-5 | few | TRBV6-2/TRBV6-3 | - | TGTGCCAGCAGTTACTCCGACAAGTTAGGTTATAGCAATCAGCCCCAGCATTTT | CASSYSDKLGYSNQPQHF
TRBJ2-7 | - | TRBV6-2/TRBV6-3 | TRBD2 | TGTGCCAGCAGCCTCGGGACTAGCGGGACCTACGAGCAGTACTTC | CASSLGTSGTYEQYF
TRBJ1-6 | - | TRBV6-5 | - | TGTGCCAGCCGCGAGGGGGGCTCACCCCTCCACTTT | CASREGGSPLHF
TRBJ1-5 | - | TRBV6-2/TRBV6-3 | TRBD1 | TGTGCCAGCAGTAACAGACCACAGGGGAGTAGGAATCAGCCCCAGCATTTT | CASSNRPQGSRNQPQHF
TRBJ2-5 | - | TRBV7-2 | TRBD2 | TGTGCCAGCAGCTCGGGACTAGCGGGGGGAAATCTTGGAGAGACCCAGTACTTC | CASSSGLAGGNLGETQYF
TRBJ1-4 | - | TRBV14 | - | TGTGCCAGCAGCCAAAGGCCCGGTGGAGGGGGTTCAACTAATGAAAAACTGTTTTTT | CASSQRPGGGGSTNEKLFF
TRBJ2-5 | - | TRBV21-1 | - | TGTGCCAGCAGCAAAAAAGGGAGGCTGAAAGAGACCCAGTACTTC | CASSKKGRLKETQYF
TRBJ2-7 | - | TRBV4-1 | - | TGCGCCAGCAGCCAAGGTATCGTCTTATACGAGCAGTACTTC | CASSQGIVLYEQYF
TRBJ2-7 | - | TRBV18 | - | TGTGCCAGCTCACCTGGAATGGGGTACGAGCAGTACTTC | CASSPGMGYEQYF
TRBJ1-2 | - | TRBV14 | - | TGTGCCAGCAGGGGAGCTAACTATGGCTACACCTTC | CASRGANYGYTF
TRBJ2-2 | - | TRBV6-5 | TRBD2 | TGTGCCAGCAGTTACTGGGGGACTAGCGGAACCGGGGAGCTGTTTTTT | CASSYWGTSGTGELFF
TRBJ1-2 | - | TRBV7-2 | TRBD1 | TGTGCCAGCAGCCATGCTGGACAGGGGGGTGGCTACACCTTC | CASSHAGQGGGYTF
TRBJ1-2 | - | TRBV12-3/TRBV12-4 | - | TGTGCCAGCAGTCCACCGCGTGGTGGCTACACCTTC | CASSPPRGGYTF
TRBJ2-7 | - | TRBV20-1 | - | TGCAGTGCTAGTGTTATGGCCTCCTACGAGCAGTACTTC | CSASVMASYEQYF
TRBJ1-2 | - | TRBV7-2 | TRBD1 | TGTGCCAGCAGCTTTGGGACAGGGTCCGGCTACACCTTC | CASSFGTGSGYTF
TRBJ2-5 | - | TRBV28 | - | TGTGCCACCCGACTGGGAGGTCGTTTAGAGACCCAGTACTTC | CATRLGGRLETQYF
TRBJ1-5 | - | TRBV27 | - | TGTGCCAGCAGACCAGGGGCGAGTCAGCCCCAGCATTTT | CASRPGASQPQHF